This T cell receptor (beta chain) was sequenced during a study of blood T cell repertoires in COVID-19. Study details: Sample material is recorded as cDNA or gDNA derived from T cells, B-cell-depleted T cells, or PBMCs.

Data came from immunoSEQ multiplex PCR; TCRdb stores just in-frame clones and leaves some out. The repertoire includes hundreds of thousands of clones, about 87% of them detected once, and roughly 10% sits in the top ten. Enrollment of patients from Seattle took place during active infection, with longitudinal follow-up. The CDR3 sequence is 14 residues long. V dropped 6 bases and J dropped 3; count of bases not matched to a gene: 5. CDR1 and CDR2 from the germline V gene are MDHEN and SYDVKM. Sequencing was performed on peripheral blood. This chain joins TRBV28 and TRBJ1-5; 7 nucleotides match TRBD1. This TCR was recovered from a woman aged 65 to 85 with COVID-19, enrolled during active disease. CDR3 protein: CASRGGQINQPQHF. CDR3 DNA: TGTGCCAGCAGGGGGGGACAGATCAATCAGCCCCAGCATTTT.